The text below deals with one T cell receptor (beta chain). Trimming took 0 bases from V and 7 from J, leaving 19 bases between them. The CDR3 has 17 residues. The germline V gene encodes CDR1 SGHRS and CDR2 YFSETQ. Repertoires were generated with immunoSEQ multiplex PCR, while TCRdb's copy carries only in-frame clones and drops some. Seen here are more than 25,000 clones, 65% to 80% observed once, and the top ten hold around 7.7%. This sample was included in a study of radiotherapy plus CTLA-4 blockade in lung cancer. The sample consisted of peripheral blood, taken from a patient treated with radiotherapy plus ipilimumab. This sequence was found in a human donor with non-small cell lung cancer who had stable disease on radiotherapy plus ipilimumab. The rearrangement uses TRBV5-1 and TRBJ1-4; D unclear. The CDR3 loop is CASSLGRAATFPEKLFF. CDR3 nucleotides: TGCGCCAGCAGCTTGGGAAGGGCGGCTACGTTTCCTGAAAAACTGTTTTTT.